The 14 T cell receptor beta chains below were found in one sample sequenced in a study of cytomegalovirus exposure and HLA in healthy donors listed by TCRdb under 2017. The method behind the library was the immunoSEQ multiplex PCR assay. A mixture of 60 forward primers for TCR Vbeta segments and 13 reverse primers for TCR Jbeta segments was used in the multiplex PCR. TCRdb provides this immuneACCESS table in a form limited to in-frame rearrangements. Some clones are lacking; in checked studies, under half of them reflect an unresolved V gene, and why the rest are absent is not known. This sample holds 130,000 or so clones; around four fifths were observed only once. The ten largest clones add up to around 7.2% of the sample. The specimen sequenced was PBMCs. The receptors come from a male donor in good health and CMV-seronegative.

The CDR3 region is CASSFDFNQGNTEAFF. The DNA of the CDR3 is TGTGCCAGCAGCTTTGACTTTAACCAGGGGAACACTGAAGCTTTCTTT. The chain carries TRBV5-4 and TRBJ1-1; D perhaps matches TRBD1 (5 bases). CDR3 length: 16 residues. Germline CDR1 and CDR2: SGHNT and YYREEE (reference sequence). The germline V and J ends were trimmed by 2 bases and 1 base, with 15 bases remaining between them.

Comment on this clone: One end of the junction is discordant with germline, which a read error may explain. V is TRBV7-9 and J is TRBJ2-3, with TRBD1 matching 10 bases. The CDR3 is 14 residues long. CDR1 and CDR2 from the germline V gene are SEHNR and FQNEAQ (reference sequence). The CDR3 DNA follows: TGTTCCAGCAGCTTCGAGGACAGGGGGGATACGCAGTATTTT. Encoded protein: CSSSFEDRGDTQYF.

V usage is TRBV11-1 and J usage is TRBJ2-5; the match to TRBD2 covers 8 bases. V lost 3 bases and J lost 6; bases outside the gene matches: 6. The germline CDR1 and CDR2 sequences are SGHAT and FQDESV (reference sequence). This CDR3 comprises 14 residues. CDR3 DNA sequence: TGTGCCAGCAGCTTTACTAGCGGACTTAAGACCCAGTACTTC. This encodes CASSFTSGLKTQYF. Using reference TRBV11-1 and TRBJ2-5 for the parts outside the CDR3, the full variable domain is EAEVAQSPRYKITEKSQAVAFWCDPISGHATLYWYRQILGQGPELLVQFQDESVVDDSQLPKDRFSAERLKGVDSTLKIQPAELGDSAMYLCASSFTSGLKTQYFGPGTRLLVL.

V is TRBV10-3 and J is TRBJ2-7; 11 bases are shared with TRBD2. CDR3 length equals 16 residues. The J segment lost 5 bases and the V segment lost 3 bases, leaving 9 bases of the junction unmatched. Germline loops: CDR1 ENHRY, CDR2 SYGVKD. The CDR3 sequence: CAISDPTLAGVNEQYF. Written as DNA, the CDR3 is TGTGCCATCAGTGACCCAACACTAGCGGGAGTTAACGAGCAGTACTTC.

The genes are TRBV30 and TRBJ1-6; the D gene is possibly TRBD1 (6 bases). Between the trimmed V and J ends, which lost 1 base and 13 bases, there was a span of 14 bases. Per the germline V gene, CDR1 is GTSNPN and CDR2 is SVGIG (reference sequence). The CDR3 totals 13 residues. Here the CDR3 DNA reads TGTGCCTGGAGTGGGGGTTGGGGGCCTCCCCTCCACTTT. It is translated as CAWSGGWGPPLHF.

The chain combines TRBV4-1 with TRBJ1-2; TRBD1 matches 8 bases. The CDR3 runs to 13 residues. From germline, CDR1 is MGHRA and CDR2 YSYEKL. The J segment lost 8 bases and the V segment lost 3 bases, leaving 5 bases of the junction unmatched. CDR3 residues: CASSHRGLNGYTF. DNA of the CDR3: TGCGCCAGCAGCCACAGGGGGCTAAACGGCTACACCTTC.

This chain joins TRBV6-5 and TRBJ2-5, with 8 bases that match TRBD1. The J call may be mistaken, given a closer DNA end match to TRBJ2-7. The CDR3 is made up of 16 amino acids. Germline CDR1 MNHEY, CDR2 SVGAGI. DNA of the CDR3: TGTGCCAGCAGTTACTTTGCGGACAGGGCACCCTACGAGCAGTACTTC. Amino acid sequence: CASSYFADRAPYEQYF.

V and J are TRBV6-1 and TRBJ2-7; a weak D match, TRBD2 (6 bases). The germline CDR1 and CDR2 sequences are MNHNS and SASEGT. The CDR3 contains 15 residues. V shed 7 bases and J shed 9 bases, with 25 bases lying between them. DNA for the CDR3: TGTGCCAGCACAAACGGCGGGGTTCTTGTAACGGCGCAGTACTTC. Its protein is CASTNGGVLVTAQYF.

In the case of this clone: The germline gene is not matched at one end of the junction; a read error may be the cause. The chain combines TRBV7-9 with TRBJ2-7, with TRBD1 matching over 12 bases. Germline V gene data show CDR1 as SEHNR and CDR2 as FQNEAQ (reference sequence). The CDR3 totals 16 residues. As DNA, the CDR3 is TGTTCCAGCAGCCCGGGGACAGGGGGCCTTACCTACGAGCAGTACTTC. It yields the protein CSSSPGTGGLTYEQYF.

The chain employs TRBV7-9 and TRBJ2-1; 8 bases agree with TRBD2. The CDR3 loop spans 16 amino acids. V shed 2 bases, J shed 3 bases, and the junction held 6 bases outside the gene matches. From germline, CDR1 is SEHNR and CDR2 FQNEAQ (reference sequence). The CDR3 DNA is TGTGCCAGCAGCTTAATGGGACTAGGGGTCTACAATGAGCAGTTCTTC. It specifies CASSLMGLGVYNEQFF.

The chain is built from TRBV11-3 and TRBJ1-1, with D possibly matching TRBD1 (5 bases). The CDR3 is 14 amino acids. CDR1 and CDR2 (germline): SGHNT, YENEEA. V was pared by 1 base and J by 5 bases, with 11 bases between. CDR3 bases: TGTGCCAGCAGCTTAGGTGGCAGGGCTACTGAAGCTTTCTTT. As protein: CASSLGGRATEAFF.

The chain has TRBV28 and TRBJ2-7, with 8 bases lining up with TRBD2. This CDR3 has 15 residues. V lost 6 bases, J lost 3 bases, and 10 bases stayed unmatched. The germline CDR1 and CDR2 sequences are MDHEN and SYDVKM. The CDR3 is CASRSGGGGDYEQYF. DNA of the CDR3: TGTGCCAGCAGATCGGGGGGGGGAGGGGACTACGAGCAGTACTTC. The whole variable domain, remainder taken from reference TRBV28 and TRBJ2-7, is DVKVTQSSRYLVKRTGEKVFLECVQDMDHENMFWYRQDPGLGLRLIYFSYDVKMKEKGDIPEGYSVSREKKERFSLILESASTNQTSMYLCASRSGGGGDYEQYFGPGTRLTVT.

V usage is TRBV19 and J usage is TRBJ1-2, with 7 bases aligning to TRBD1. V shed 7 bases, J shed 2 bases, and the junction held 7 bases outside the gene matches. The CDR3 spans 14 residues. The germline gives CDR1 LNHDA, CDR2 SQIVND (reference sequence). The CDR3 DNA follows: TGTGCCAGTACCTCCGACAGGGTGAACTATGGCTACACCTTC. Translation: CASTSDRVNYGYTF.

The chain carries TRBV7-9 and TRBJ2-1; D possibly corresponds to TRBD2 (5 bases). V lost 2 bases and J lost 4, with 12 bases in between. The CDR3 runs to 15 residues. Germline CDR1 SEHNR, CDR2 FQNEAQ (reference sequence). CDR3 bases: TGTGCCAGCAGCTTATTCCGGGGAGATTACAATGAGCAGTTCTTC. It encodes CASSLFRGDYNEQFF.